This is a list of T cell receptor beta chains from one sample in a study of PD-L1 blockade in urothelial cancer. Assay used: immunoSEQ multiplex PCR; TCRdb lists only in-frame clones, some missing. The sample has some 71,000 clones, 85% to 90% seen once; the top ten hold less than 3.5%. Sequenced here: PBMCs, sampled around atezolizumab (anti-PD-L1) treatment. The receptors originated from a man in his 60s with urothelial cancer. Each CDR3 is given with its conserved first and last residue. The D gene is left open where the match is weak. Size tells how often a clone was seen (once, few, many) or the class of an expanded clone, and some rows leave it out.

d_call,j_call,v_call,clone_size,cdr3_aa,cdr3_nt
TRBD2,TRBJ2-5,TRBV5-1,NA,CASRPGLASETQYF,TGCGCCAGCAGGCCGGGACTAGCAAGCGAGACCCAGTACTTC
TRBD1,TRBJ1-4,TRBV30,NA,CAYGTAGSEKLFF,TGTGCCTATGGGACAGCCGGTAGTGAAAAACTGTTTTTT
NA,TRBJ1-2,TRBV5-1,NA,CASSLTVTGQGYTF,TGCGCCAGCAGCTTGACGGTTACAGGGCAGGGCTACACCTTC
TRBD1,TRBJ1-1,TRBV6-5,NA,CASTSRTGGASEAFF,TGTGCCAGCACTTCTCGGACAGGGGGCGCATCTGAAGCTTTCTTT
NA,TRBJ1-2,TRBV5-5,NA,CASSLGGSSYGYTF,TGTGCCAGCAGCTTGGGAGGCAGTTCCTATGGCTACACCTTC
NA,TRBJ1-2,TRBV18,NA,CASSPQEALNYGYTF,TGTGCCAGCTCACCACAAGAGGCTTTAAACTATGGCTACACCTTC
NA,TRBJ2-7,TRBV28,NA,CASSLPGRGIYEQYF,TGTGCCAGCAGTCTCCCAGGTAGGGGGATCTACGAGCAGTACTTC
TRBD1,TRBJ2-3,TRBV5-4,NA,CASSLVDRSTDTQYF,TGTGCCAGCAGCTTGGTGGACAGGAGCACAGATACGCAGTATTTT
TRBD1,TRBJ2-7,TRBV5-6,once,CASSWDRGLYEQYF,TGTGCCAGCAGCTGGGACAGGGGGCTTTACGAGCAGTACTTC
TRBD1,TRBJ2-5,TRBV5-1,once,CASSLLTGIQETQYF,TGCGCCAGCAGCCTTCTGACAGGGATCCAAGAGACCCAGTACTTC
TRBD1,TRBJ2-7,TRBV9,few,CASSVTGTGVAEQYF,TGTGCCAGCAGCGTCACCGGGACAGGGGTAGCCGAGCAGTACTTC
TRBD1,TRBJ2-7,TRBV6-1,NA,CASSGGQITYEQYF,TGTGCCAGCAGTGGGGGACAGATCACCTACGAGCAGTACTTC
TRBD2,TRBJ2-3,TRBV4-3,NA,CASSQDSGITSGYRDTQYF,TGCGCCAGCAGCCAAGATAGTGGAATAACTAGCGGCTACAGGGATACGCAGTATTTT
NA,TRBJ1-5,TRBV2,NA,CARTVPRQVYSNQPQHF,TGTGCCAGAACCGTACCCCGACAGGTTTATAGCAATCAGCCCCAGCATTTT
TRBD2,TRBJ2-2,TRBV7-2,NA,CASSGLARRSGELFF,TGTGCCAGCAGCGGACTAGCCCGCCGGTCCGGGGAGCTGTTTTTT
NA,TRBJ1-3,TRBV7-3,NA,CASSLRGTSGNTIYF,TGTGCCAGCAGCCTGAGGGGGACCTCTGGAAACACCATATATTTT
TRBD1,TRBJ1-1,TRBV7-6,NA,CAVKQGIGAEAFF,TGTGCCGTTAAACAGGGGATCGGAGCTGAAGCTTTCTTT
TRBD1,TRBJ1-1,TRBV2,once,CASSEGTGRNTEAFF,TGTGCCAGCAGTGAGGGGACAGGGCGCAACACTGAAGCTTTCTTT
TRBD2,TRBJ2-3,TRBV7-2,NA,CASSLQQRGVSSTQYF,TGTGCCAGCAGCTTACAGCAGCGGGGAGTTTCGAGTACGCAGTATTTT
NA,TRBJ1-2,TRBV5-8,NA,CASRTGFGYTF,TGTGCCAGCAGAACAGGTTTCGGCTACACCTTC
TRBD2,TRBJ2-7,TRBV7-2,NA,CASSRGVYEQYF,TGTGCCAGCAGCCGGGGGGTCTACGAGCAGTACTTC
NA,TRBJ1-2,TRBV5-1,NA,CASSLGQESYGYTF,TGCGCCAGCAGCTTGGGACAGGAATCCTATGGCTACACCTTC
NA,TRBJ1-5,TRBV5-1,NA,CAIPGGISFGSNQPQHF,TGCGCCATCCCGGGAGGGATTTCGTTTGGGAGCAATCAGCCCCAGCATTTT
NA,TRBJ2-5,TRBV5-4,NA,CASSPQGNKETQYF,TGTGCCAGCAGCCCACAGGGAAACAAAGAGACCCAGTACTTC
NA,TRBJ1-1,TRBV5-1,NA,CASSPSGTQNTEAFF,TGCGCCAGCAGCCCTTCCGGGACACAAAACACTGAAGCTTTCTTT
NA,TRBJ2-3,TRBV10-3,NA,CAISDFGGTDTQYF,TGTGCCATCAGTGATTTTGGGGGGACAGATACGCAGTATTTT
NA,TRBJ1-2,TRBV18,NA,CASSPPEGGAGYGYTF,TGTGCCAGCTCACCCCCCGAGGGGGGGGCGGGGTATGGCTACACCTTC
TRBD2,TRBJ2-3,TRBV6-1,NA,CASSEGIAGNTDTQYF,TGTGCCAGCAGTGAAGGAATAGCGGGGAACACAGATACGCAGTATTTT
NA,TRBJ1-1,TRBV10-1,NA,CASSESGGNTEAFF,TGCGCCAGCAGTGAGTCCGGGGGGAACACTGAAGCTTTCTTT
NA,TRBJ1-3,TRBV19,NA,CASSEESSGNTIYF,TGTGCCAGTAGCGAGGAGAGCTCTGGAAACACCATATATTTT
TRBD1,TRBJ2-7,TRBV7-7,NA,CASSPSDRGKQYEQYF,TGTGCCAGCAGCCCGTCGGACAGGGGAAAACAGTACGAGCAGTACTTC
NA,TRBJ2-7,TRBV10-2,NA,CASSESRVAYEQYF,TGCGCCAGCAGTGAGTCCAGGGTCGCCTACGAGCAGTACTTC
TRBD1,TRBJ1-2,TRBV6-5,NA,CASSSGTGDGYTF,TGTGCCAGCAGTTCCGGGACAGGGGACGGCTACACCTTC
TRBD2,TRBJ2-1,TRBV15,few,CATSLLATGSYNEQFF,TGTGCCACCAGCTTACTAGCGACCGGCTCCTACAATGAGCAGTTCTTC
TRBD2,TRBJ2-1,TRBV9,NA,CASSPRGTSRGDSYNEQFF,TGTGCCAGCAGCCCGAGGGGGACTTCGCGGGGGGATTCCTACAATGAGCAGTTCTTC
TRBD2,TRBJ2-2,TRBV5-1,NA,CASSFSGTSGGKTGELFF,TGCGCCAGCAGCTTTTCCGGGACTAGCGGGGGGAAGACCGGGGAGCTGTTTTTT
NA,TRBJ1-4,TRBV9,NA,CASSAQATNEKLFF,TGTGCCAGCAGCGCACAGGCAACTAATGAAAAACTGTTTTTT
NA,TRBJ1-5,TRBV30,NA,CAWSVQEVQPQHF,TGTGCCTGGAGTGTACAAGAGGTTCAGCCCCAGCATTTT
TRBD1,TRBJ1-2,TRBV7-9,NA,CASSLGDRESYGYTF,TGTGCCAGCAGCTTAGGGGACAGGGAGTCCTATGGCTACACCTTC
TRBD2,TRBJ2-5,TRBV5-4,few,CASSFQSGGRETQYF,TGTGCCAGCAGTTTCCAGAGCGGGGGGCGGGAGACCCAGTACTTC